A selection of T cell receptor beta chains follows, all from one sample in a study of T cell responses to AZD1222 COVID-19 vaccine. This table comes from immunoSEQ multiplex PCR, and its TCRdb copy is limited to in-frame clones, with some not included. The sample lists under 140,000 clones; 70% to 90% were seen once. The sequencing used peripheral blood, collected on day 0 of AZD1222 vaccination. The source is an adult in good health. Each CDR3 is given without its conserved first and last residue. The D gene is left open where the match is weak.

D,V,J,length,CDR3
TRBD1,TRBV6-6,TRBJ1-1,13,ASSFGTVTNTEAF
TRBD1,TRBV7-2,TRBJ1-1,12,ASSPRTGSTEAF
TRBD1,TRBV28,TRBJ1-2,11,ASSYGQEYGYT
.,TRBV5-8,TRBJ2-6,13,ASRGPDGGANVLT
.,TRBV3-1/TRBV3-2,TRBJ2-2,12,ASSQVGRDGELF
TRBD1,TRBV5-5,TRBJ2-7,13,ASSPFSGGQGEQY
.,TRBV6-6,TRBJ1-1,10,ASRRGDTEAF
.,TRBV19,TRBJ1-2,12,ASKGILENYGYT
.,TRBV24-1,TRBJ1-2,10,ATSMSQSGYT
TRBD1,TRBV18,TRBJ1-3,12,ASSQGAKGNTIY
.,TRBV3-1/TRBV3-2,TRBJ2-1,12,ASSQTEGGYEQF
TRBD1,TRBV5-5,TRBJ1-6,12,ASSPRDRVSPLH
.,TRBV6-2/TRBV6-3,TRBJ1-2,12,ASSYADTLYGYT
.,TRBV14,TRBJ1-6,14,ASSQSGGSYNSPLH
TRBD1,TRBV6-2/TRBV6-3,TRBJ1-2,16,ASSYRTDRGFSNYGYT
.,TRBV10-3,TRBJ1-5,11,AINQGSNQPQH
.,TRBV10-3,TRBJ2-3,10,AISDGGNTQY
.,TRBV3-1/TRBV3-2,TRBJ1-3,13,ASSQSPGSGNTIY
.,TRBV9,TRBJ1-1,12,ASNNGQLNTEAF
TRBD1,TRBV18,TRBJ1-1,14,ASSTTSGQGNTEAF
TRBD1,TRBV25-1,TRBJ1-2,12,ASSGQGASYGYT
TRBD1,TRBV19,TRBJ1-1,11,ASTPDRGTEAF
.,TRBV6-4,TRBJ1-5,8,AGRGQPQH
.,TRBV5-4,TRBJ2-3,12,ASSLWQGTDTQY
.,TRBV11-2,TRBJ2-7,12,ASSLPTGFREQY
TRBD2,TRBV29-1,TRBJ2-1,10,SVEGLADEQF
.,TRBV30,TRBJ2-1,12,AWGRAPAYNEQF
.,TRBV19,TRBJ1-2,10,ASQGSAYGYT
.,TRBV5-6,TRBJ1-1,12,ASTKEGSHTEAF
.,TRBV29-1,TRBJ2-3,12,SVDGPGATDTQY
.,TRBV9,TRBJ2-3,11,ASSPRGGDTQY
.,TRBV5-8,TRBJ2-3,11,ASSKIVGDTQY
TRBD2,TRBV7-2,TRBJ2-1,13,ASRLAGGLGGEQF
TRBD1,TRBV10-1,TRBJ1-2,11,ASSEEGAGGYT
TRBD1,TRBV5-4,TRBJ1-2,11,ASSSDRVDGYT
.,TRBV30,TRBJ1-1,15,AWSVPLSTGLNTEAF
.,TRBV28,TRBJ1-2,11,ASSFGSGAGYT
.,TRBV11-2,TRBJ1-2,9,ASSTTYGYT
.,TRBV7-2,TRBJ2-7,12,ASSLDPNSSEQY
TRBD1,TRBV19,TRBJ1-1,13,ASSARQGVDTEAF
TRBD2,TRBV6-2/TRBV6-3,TRBJ2-5,14,ASSYPSLAGGETQY
.,TRBV7-2,TRBJ2-3,12,ASSSRHPRKTQY
.,TRBV12-3/TRBV12-4,TRBJ2-1,8,ASSRNEQF
.,TRBV3-1/TRBV3-2,TRBJ1-5,13,ASSNEGPLGQPQH
TRBD1,TRBV19,TRBJ1-1,14,ASSDGPGQGRSEAF
.,TRBV6-5,TRBJ1-5,11,ASSRGANQPQH
TRBD1,TRBV6-5,TRBJ1-2,12,ASSYSGQKYGYT
.,TRBV7-2,TRBJ2-3,14,ASRWTRRASTDTQY
TRBD1,TRBV6-1,TRBJ1-5,15,ASSDALDRGRNQPQH
.,TRBV27,TRBJ1-2,15,ASSLGSSVGVNYGYT
.,TRBV30,TRBJ1-1,16,AWSPGTSSTPMNTEAF
.,TRBV12-3/TRBV12-4,TRBJ1-2,11,ASSLTTNYGYT
TRBD1,TRBV7-3,TRBJ1-1,12,ASSLQGGYTEAF
.,TRBV11-2,TRBJ2-5,12,ASSLGAVLETQY
.,TRBV3-1/TRBV3-2,TRBJ1-2,14,ASSPTAGNSNYGYT
.,TRBV19,TRBJ1-1,15,ASHTGPPTGWNTEAF